The 21 T cell receptor beta chains below were found in one sample sequenced in a study of CD8+ T cells in alopecia areata. Documented treatment: oral pan-JAK inhibitor, 5-10 mg twice daily. Reverse transcribed after extraction, RNA yielded cDNA as the sequencing template. Clones were read by immunoSEQ multiplex PCR, and TCRdb kept only the in-frame ones, dropping some. In the table there are around 200,000 clones, about 60% of which are singletons. Specimen: CD8+ T cells sorted from blood, collected at week 24, from a patient treated with tofacitinib. All receptors come from a human donor with alopecia areata.

This chain uses TRBV7-8 with TRBJ2-6; 7 positions agree with TRBD1. V shed 2 bases, J shed 2 bases, and the junction held 12 bases outside the gene matches. CDR1 is SGHVS and CDR2 is FQNEAQ in the germline V gene. The CDR3 runs to 19 residues. The CDR3 DNA reads as TGTGCCAGCAGCTTAAGGTGGGGACAGTGGGATCCTGGGGCCAACGTCCTGACTTTC. Amino acid sequence: CASSLRWGQWDPGANVLTF.

The chain combines TRBV12-5 with TRBJ1-5; TRBD1 is a possible D gene (5 bases). V lost 5 bases, J lost 1 base, and 18 bases lay in between. This CDR3 contains 17 residues. Germline CDR1 is LGHNT and CDR2 is FRNRAP. The CDR3 is CASGPGPPTDSNQPQHF. In DNA form, the CDR3 reads TGTGCTAGTGGTCCAGGCCCCCCGACAGACAGCAATCAGCCCCAGCATTTT.

The chain has TRBV28 and TRBJ2-1; D may be TRBD2 (6 bases). CDR1 MDHEN and CDR2 SYDVKM come from the germline V gene. Trimming took off 4 bases at V and 5 bases at J, with 24 bases between the two ends. The CDR3 is made up of 18 amino acids. The CDR3 sequence: CASSSPVGRLGGDNEQFF. The CDR3 DNA sequence: TGTGCCAGCAGTTCACCCGTCGGTAGGCTTGGCGGGGACAATGAGCAGTTCTTC.

This clone was counted a few times. The V call is TRBV7-9, the J call TRBJ2-7, with D possibly TRBD1 on 6 matching bases. V lost 8 bases and J lost 5, with 10 bases in between. The CDR3 consists of 11 residues. Germline CDR1 is SEHNR and CDR2 is FQNEAQ (reference sequence). CDR3: CASAYRDEQYF. The CDR3 region has the DNA TGTGCCAGCGCCTACAGGGACGAGCAGTACTTC. The variable domain in full, with the rest retrieved from reference TRBV7-9 and TRBJ2-7, is DTGVSQNPRHKITKRGQNVTFRCDPISEHNRLYWYRQTLGQGPEFLTYFQNEAQLEKSRLLSDRFSAERPKGSFSTLEIQRTEQGDSAMYLCASAYRDEQYFGPGTRLTVT.

V usage is TRBV27 and J usage is TRBJ1-1; 9 nucleotides match TRBD1. J gave up 3 bases and V 5 bases, and 7 bases lay outside the gene matches. The V gene's germline CDR1 is MNHEY and CDR2 SMNVEV (reference sequence). The CDR3 sequence is 15 residues long. In DNA form, the CDR3 reads TGTGCCAGCAGTAGCAGACAGGGGGGGTACACTGAAGCTTTCTTT. Residues: CASSSRQGGYTEAFF.

The rearrangement joins TRBV6-5 to TRBJ2-3, with no clear D. Germline V gene data show CDR1 as MNHEY and CDR2 as SVGAGI. The CDR3 runs 13 residues. V lost 2 bases and J lost 1, with 4 bases in between. The DNA for the CDR3 is TGTGCCAGCAGTTACGCTGGCACAGATACGCAGTATTTT. It is translated as CASSYAGTDTQYF.

This clone has more than one count but fewer than ten. The V and J genes are TRBV6-1 and TRBJ2-4, with D perhaps given as TRBD1 or TRBD2 (5 bases each). V lost 10 bases, J lost 8 bases, and 21 bases lay in between. Germline lookup yields CDR1 MNHNS and CDR2 SASEGT. This CDR3 has 14 residues. This chain's CDR3 is CAISLGPDRDIQYF. DNA of the CDR3: TGTGCCATCAGCTTGGGACCGGACCGAGACATTCAGTACTTC.

The J gene is TRBJ2-6, the V gene TRBV27; D not resolved. Trimming shortened V by 2 bases and J by 1 base, and 6 bases separated the two germline ends. Germline-derived CDR1 and CDR2 are MNHEY and SMNVEV (reference sequence). The CDR3 extends over 15 amino acids. Here the CDR3 reads CASSLGISGANVLTF. DNA for the CDR3: TGTGCCAGCAGTTTAGGGATATCTGGGGCCAACGTCCTGACTTTC.

The chain employs TRBV5-6 and TRBJ1-1; possible D gene TRBD1, 5 bases. Trimming took off 4 bases at V and 1 base at J, with 14 bases between the two ends. Germline assignment: CDR1 SGHDT and CDR2 YYEEEE. CDR3 length: 15 amino acids. In DNA form, the CDR3 reads TGTGCCAGCAGCCCCCCCTCTCAGGGGAACACTGAAGCTTTCTTT. Protein: CASSPPSQGNTEAFF.

By share, this clone ranks as large. The gene calls are TRBV14 and TRBJ2-7; tentative D call: TRBD2 (5 bases). The V gene lost 4 bases and the J gene lost 3 bases, with 10 bases spanning the gap. This CDR3 has 13 residues. The germline gives CDR1 SGHDN, CDR2 FVKESK. Here the CDR3 reads CASSLARDYEQYF. DNA of the CDR3: TGTGCCAGCAGCCTCGCCCGGGACTACGAGCAGTACTTC. The whole variable domain, filled in from reference TRBV14 and TRBJ2-7, reads EAGVTQFPSHSVIEKGQTVTLRCDPISGHDNLYWYRRVMGKEIKFLLHFVKESKQDESGMPNNRFLAERTGGTYSTLKVQPAELEDSGVYFCASSLARDYEQYFGPGTRLTVT.

This clone occurred a few times. The V gene is TRBV19, the J gene TRBJ2-7; D is unclear. V lost 6 bases, J lost 2 bases, and 14 bases lay in between. The CDR3 has 14 residues. Germline CDR1 and CDR2: LNHDA and SQIVND (reference sequence). Written as DNA, the CDR3 is TGTGCCAGTAGCCCCGGAAGTACGCCCTACGAGCAGTACTTC. Translation gives CASSPGSTPYEQYF.

The V call is TRBV21-1, the J call TRBJ1-2; the table's D call, TRBD1, has no DNA check behind it. TRBV21-1 is a pseudogene. The CDR3 contains 13 residues. CDR3 DNA sequence: TGTGCCAGCAGCAAAAGGGTAGTGGACAGCTACTCCTTC. The encoded protein is CASSKRVVDSYSF.

This chain links TRBV2 with TRBJ2-7; 7 nucleotides align to TRBD1. J gave up 1 base and V 11 bases, and 8 bases lay outside the gene matches. The germline V gene encodes CDR1 SNHLY and CDR2 FYNNEI. There are 13 residues in the CDR3. The DNA for the CDR3 is TGTGCCGGGGGACAGACGAGGTCCTACGAGCAGTACTTC. Protein sequence: CAGGQTRSYEQYF.

This clone was seen once. V gene TRBV7-8 combines with J gene TRBJ2-5; 9 bases align to TRBD2. Germline trimming cut 7 bases from V and 3 bases from J; bases unmatched to any gene: 12. The germline CDR1 and CDR2 sequences are SGHVS and FQNEAQ. CDR3 size: 16 residues. As DNA, the CDR3 is TGTGCCAGCACCTTTATCGGGACTAGCAAGGAAGAGACCCAGTACTTC. Its protein product is CASTFIGTSKEETQYF.

Here the CDR3 reads CASRGQTYEQYF. CDR3 in DNA: TGCGCCAGCAGGGGACAGACCTACGAGCAGTACTTC. This chain uses TRBV5-1 with TRBJ2-7, with TRBD1 matching over 7 bases. This CDR3 is built from 12 residues. CDR1 and CDR2 from the germline V gene are SGHRS and YFSETQ. The J segment lost 2 bases and the V segment lost 5 bases, leaving 1 base of the junction unmatched. The complete variable domain, with remaining parts taken from reference TRBV5-1 and TRBJ2-7, reads KAGVTQTPRYLIKTRGQQVTLSCSPISGHRSVSWYQQTPGQGLQFLFEYFSETQRNKGNFPGRFSGRQFSNSRSEMNVSTLELGDSALYLCASRGQTYEQYFGPGTRLTVT.

The V gene is TRBV13, the J gene TRBJ1-4; D is unresolved. The CDR3 runs 13 residues. CDR1 and CDR2 from the germline V gene are PRHDT and FYEKMQ (reference sequence). Trimming took 5 bases from V and 6 from J, leaving 10 bases between them. CDR3 in amino acids: CASSLGLDEKLFF. The CDR3, as DNA: TGTGCCAGCAGCCTCGGGTTGGATGAAAAACTGTTTTTT.

The chain couples TRBV18 to TRBJ2-7, with no clear D. V dropped 3 bases and J dropped 0 bases, with 12 bases sitting between them. Germline CDR1 is KGHSH and CDR2 is LQKENI. CDR3 length equals 15 residues. The CDR3 bases are TGTGCCAGCTCACCGCGATCCCAATTCTCCTACGAGCAGTACTTC. It encodes CASSPRSQFSYEQYF.

V gene TRBV19 combines with J gene TRBJ2-2; D remains unclear. CDR1 is LNHDA and CDR2 is SQIVND in the germline V gene (reference sequence). This CDR3 contains 11 residues. Trimming pared 6 bases from V and 4 bases from J, leaving 3 bases between. The CDR3 DNA is TGTGCCAGTAGCCTCACCGGGGAGCTGTTTTTT. It encodes CASSLTGELFF.

V and J are TRBV10-2 and TRBJ2-1; TRBD2 agrees at 12 bases. The V gene end was trimmed by 8 bases and the J gene end by 10 bases; junction bases not matched to a gene: 9. This CDR3 has 14 residues. CDR1 is WSHSY, CDR2 SAAADI, per germline. CDR3 in amino acids: CASETSGGPGEQFF. CDR3 DNA sequence: TGCGCCAGCGAAACTAGCGGGGGGCCGGGGGAGCAGTTCTTC.

The chain is built from TRBV7-6 and TRBJ2-1, with D unclear. Germline CDR1 SGHVS, CDR2 FNYEAQ. With 1 base removed from V and 9 bases from J, the gap between germline ends came to 10 bases. This CDR3 is built from 13 residues. The CDR3 coding sequence is TGTGCCAGCAGCTTAGGCCCGGCAAGTGAGCAGTTCTTC. It is translated as CASSLGPASEQFF. Complete variable domain (other parts from reference TRBV7-6 and TRBJ2-1): GAGVSQSPRYKVTKRGQDVALRCDPISGHVSLYWYRQALGQGPEFLTYFNYEAQQDKSGLPNDRFSAERPEGSISTLTIQRTEQRDSAMYRCASSLGPASEQFFGPGTRLTVL.

The chain recombines TRBV6-5 with TRBJ2-7; TRBD1 is a possible D gene (6 bases). The CDR3 is 12 residues long. V was clipped by 4 bases and J by 5 bases, with 9 bases between them. CDR1 and CDR2 from the germline V gene are MNHEY and SVGAGI. The CDR3 nucleotides are TGTGCCAGCAGTTCACAGGGCCACGAGCAGTACTTC. Residues: CASSSQGHEQYF.